This is a list of T cell receptor beta chains from one sample in a study of shared clonotypes between healthy human individuals. Some clones are missing from TCRdb's copy, which holds only in-frame ones; the method was immunoSEQ multiplex PCR. The table includes approximately 2.4 million clones, approximately 96% detected once. The sequenced sample was naive CD4+ T cells sorted from blood. The receptor set was obtained from a man between 18 and 29 years old in good health. CDR3s include the opening cysteine and the closing phenylalanine or tryptophan. D genes are given only for firm matches.

V gene,D gene,J gene,CDR3 DNA,CDR3 protein
TRBV5-3,TRBD1,TRBJ1-2,TGTGCCAGAAGCTCATATCGGGACAGGGACTATGGCTACACCTTC,CARSSYRDRDYGYTF
TRBV5-4,-,TRBJ1-2,TGTGCCAGCAGCCCCGGGCAATGGGGCAGCCCCTATGGCTACACCTTC,CASSPGQWGSPYGYTF
TRBV11-3,TRBD1,TRBJ2-2,TGTGCCAGCAGCCCGGGACAGGGGTGGACCGGGGAGCTGTTTTTT,CASSPGQGWTGELFF
TRBV7-8,TRBD2,TRBJ2-3,TGTGCCAGCAGCGTACAGGGACTAGCGGGGGCGCGCACAGATACGCAGTATTTT,CASSVQGLAGARTDTQYF
TRBV6-5,-,TRBJ2-2,TGTGCCAGCAGGGGACCGGGACAGAACACCGGGGAGCTGTTTTTT,CASRGPGQNTGELFF
TRBV4-1,-,TRBJ1-4,TGCGCCAGCAGCCAACCTACTGGGTCTCCTAATGAAAAACTGTTTTTT,CASSQPTGSPNEKLFF
TRBV7-8,-,TRBJ2-5,TGTGCCAGCAGTTCCTCCGGGTCAGGCAGCCAAGAGACCCAGTACTTC,CASSSSGSGSQETQYF
TRBV6-6,-,TRBJ1-4,TGTGCCAGCAGTTACGACGGGGGTTATAATGAAAAACTGTTTTTT,CASSYDGGYNEKLFF
TRBV10-3,TRBD2,TRBJ2-3,TGTGCCATCAGTGAGTGGGCTAGCGGGACCACAGATACGCAGTATTTT,CAISEWASGTTDTQYF
TRBV2,-,TRBJ2-5,TGTGCCAGCAGTGTCCAGGGTCTAACGACCCAGTACTTC,CASSVQGLTTQYF
TRBV19,-,TRBJ1-5,TGTGCCATCAGTCCGGCAGGGGGCAATCAGCCCCAGCATTTT,CAISPAGGNQPQHF
TRBV7-7,-,TRBJ1-5,TGTGCTAGCAGCCGGGATGGACAGATATACAATCAGCCCCAGCATTTT,CASSRDGQIYNQPQHF
TRBV4-2,-,TRBJ2-2,TGTGCCAGCAGCCAAGAATTTACTTCGACCGGGGAGCTGTTTTTT,CASSQEFTSTGELFF
TRBV23-1,-,TRBJ2-7,TGCGCCAGCACCACTCCGTCAGGGCCACGCGAGCAGTACTTC,CASTTPSGPREQYF
TRBV9,-,TRBJ1-6,TGTGCCAGCGCCTCGGGGGCGGTACAATCACCCCTCCACTTT,CASASGAVQSPLHF
TRBV19,-,TRBJ1-2,TGTGCCAGTAGTATCCGTCACAACTATGGCTACACCTTC,CASSIRHNYGYTF
TRBV7-9,-,TRBJ1-1,TGTGCCAGCAGCTTTTTCCAGGGGATGGGCACTGAAGCTTTCTTT,CASSFFQGMGTEAFF
TRBV18,-,TRBJ2-7,TGTGCCAGCTCACCGCAGGGGACCCAACCCTACGAGCAGTACTTC,CASSPQGTQPYEQYF
TRBV2,-,TRBJ2-3,TGTGCCAGCAGGTGGGGGGTGCACACAGATACGCAGTATTTT,CASRWGVHTDTQYF
TRBV10-3,-,TRBJ2-5,TGTGCCATCAGCGGGGGCCCCCAAGAGACCCAGTACTTC,CAISGGPQETQYF
TRBV6-1,TRBD1,TRBJ2-7,TGTGCCAGCAACCTCGACAGGGCGTCCTACGAGCAGTACTTC,CASNLDRASYEQYF
TRBV7-2,TRBD1,TRBJ1-4,TGTGCCAGCAGCTTAGCCGGACAGGCTGGGTCAGAAAAACTGTTTTTT,CASSLAGQAGSEKLFF
TRBV7-2,-,TRBJ1-3,TGTGCCAGCAGCCCCCTCAGGCGAGATGGAAACACCATATATTTT,CASSPLRRDGNTIYF
TRBV6-5,-,TRBJ2-1,TGTGCCAGCAGTTACTTTCTGGGCGGCTCCTACAATGAGCAGTTCTTC,CASSYFLGGSYNEQFF
TRBV6-5,-,TRBJ1-1,TGTGCCAGCAGTAGGGGGGGCGCGGACACTGAAGCTTTCTTT,CASSRGGADTEAFF
TRBV7-2,-,TRBJ2-7,TGTGCCAGCAGCTTAGAAGGGTCACGGCAGGGGTTTGCCTACGAGCAGTACTTC,CASSLEGSRQGFAYEQYF
TRBV29-1,TRBD2,TRBJ2-5,TGCAGCGTTGTCTTGGGAGGGGAGACCCAGTACTTC,CSVVLGGETQYF
TRBV2,-,TRBJ2-6,TGTGCCAGCAGAGGACGACCTGCTGGGGCCAACGTCCTGACTTTC,CASRGRPAGANVLTF
TRBV18,-,TRBJ1-4,TGTGCCAGCTCCCCCGGACCAACTAATGAAAAACTGTTTTTT,CASSPGPTNEKLFF
TRBV6-6,TRBD2,TRBJ2-7,TGTGCCAGCATTCTAGCGGGTTCCTACGAGCAGTACTTC,CASILAGSYEQYF
TRBV30,-,TRBJ2-7,TGTGCCTGGAGTCCCGGGACAACCTACGAGCAGTACTTC,CAWSPGTTYEQYF
TRBV7-3,TRBD1,TRBJ2-5,TGTGCCAGCAGCTTAGGACAGGGCAGGGGAGAGACCCAGTACTTC,CASSLGQGRGETQYF
TRBV29-1,-,TRBJ2-7,TGCAGCGCTCTCCTGGCCGGGGACGAGCAGTACTTC,CSALLAGDEQYF
TRBV30,TRBD1,TRBJ2-7,TGTGCCTGGAGACCTCGAGACAGGGGGTATGGGCAGTACTTC,CAWRPRDRGYGQYF
TRBV2,-,TRBJ2-2,TGTGCCAGCACGCAGGATAACACCGGGGAGCTGTTTTTT,CASTQDNTGELFF